This is a list of T cell receptor beta chains from one sample in a study of prognosis after radiotherapy for stage I lung cancer. TCRdb reanalysed the multiplex PCR reads using MiXCR and keeps one entry per CDR3 protein. The table records approximately 30,000 distinct CDR3 sequences, less than 35% of them present only once. The starting material was PBMCs, obtained before or after stereotactic body radiation therapy (not recorded which). These receptors were taken from a donor aged 50 or older with non-small cell lung cancer. The CDR3 runs from the conserved cysteine through the conserved F or W. The order of the fields is D gene, J gene, V gene, clone size, CDR3 DNA, CDR3 protein. D genes are given only for firm matches. Clone size is stated in some rows and not others, as once, few, many or a class when expanded.

TRBD2 TRBJ2-2 TRBV9 many TGTGCCAGCAGCGCGACTAGCGGGAGGTCCGGGGAGCTGTTTTTT CASSATSGRSGELFF
NA TRBJ2-1 TRBV5-8 NA TGTGCCAGCAGCATGGATCTCTACAATGAGCAGTTCTTC CASSMDLYNEQFF
NA TRBJ1-2 TRBV6-1 many TGTGCCAGCACCAATAGCTGGGGAGACTATGGCTACACCTTC CASTNSWGDYGYTF
NA TRBJ2-5 TRBV5-5 few TGTGCCAGCAGCCCAGGGTCCCAAGAGACCCAGTACTTC CASSPGSQETQYF
TRBD2 TRBJ2-5 TRBV20-1 many TGCAGTGCTACGGGACTACGACCTTGGGGAGAGACCCAGTACTTC CSATGLRPWGETQYF
NA TRBJ1-3 TRBV11-2 NA TGTGCCAGCAGCTTACTGGGCTCGGCTGGAAACACCATATATTTT CASSLLGSAGNTIYF
NA TRBJ2-1 TRBV2 many TGTGCCAGCGGGAAGGGGGATGAGCAGTTCTTC CASGKGDEQFF
NA TRBJ1-2 TRBV12-3/TRBV12-4 many TGTGCCAGCAGTTCCTCGGGTGGCGGGGGGATTGGCTACACCTTC CASSSSGGGGIGYTF
TRBD1 TRBJ1-3 TRBV7-9 many TGTGCCAGCAGCTATCTAATCGGAGTGGGACAGTTGGGAAACACCATATATTTT CASSYLIGVGQLGNTIYF
NA TRBJ2-2 TRBV4-1 many TGCGCCAGCAGCCAAGGGCCAGCCAACACCGGGGAGCTGTTTTTT CASSQGPANTGELFF
TRBD2 TRBJ2-2 TRBV28 NA TGTGCCAGCATCAAGACTAGCGGGACGCCGAACACCTTGGAGCTGTTTTTT CASIKTSGTPNTLELFF
TRBD1 TRBJ2-7 TRBV28 NA TGTGCCAGCAGCTGCCGCGACAGGGGGCGCTCAGACGAGCAATACTTC CASSCRDRGRSDEQYF
TRBD2 TRBJ2-7 TRBV27 many TGTGCCAGCAGTAATAGCGGGAGGGCCCGTTCCTACGAGCAGTACTTC CASSNSGRARSYEQYF
TRBD2 TRBJ2-7 TRBV5-6 many TGTGCCAGCAGCTCCCAATGGGAGGGACTCTACGAGCAGTACTTC CASSSQWEGLYEQYF
TRBD1 TRBJ1-1 TRBV14 many TGTGCCAGCAGCCAAGCCGGACAGGGCCTGAACACTGAAGCTTTCTTT CASSQAGQGLNTEAFF
NA TRBJ2-1 TRBV5-6 NA TGTGCCAGCAGCTGGTGGAGGGGGTTCACCTACAATGAGCAGTCCTTC CASSWWRGFTYNEQSF
NA TRBJ2-3 TRBV19 many TGTGCCAGTATTGGGCAGGGTAGTCCCGGGCAGTATTTT CASIGQGSPGQYF
NA TRBJ1-2 TRBV5-8 many TGTGCCAGCAGTATACAGGGACTTTATGGCTACACCTTC CASSIQGLYGYTF
NA TRBJ2-1 TRBV12-3/TRBV12-4 many TGTGCCAGCAGTTTAGGAAGGAACGATGAGCAGTTCTTC CASSLGRNDEQFF
TRBD1 TRBJ1-2 TRBV20-1 many TGCAGTGCTATCAGGGGGCCTAATGGCTACACCTTC CSAIRGPNGYTF
NA TRBJ1-1 TRBV5-1 many TGCGCCAGCAGCTTGGAGGCCACTGCTGAAGCTTTCTTT CASSLEATAEAFF
NA TRBJ2-1 TRBV6-4 many TGTGCCAGCAGTGTGGAGGGGGGGAGCTCCTACAATGAGCAGTTCTTC CASSVEGGSSYNEQFF
TRBD1 TRBJ1-2 TRBV6-1 NA TGTGCCAGCAGACCACAGGGGGCGCGCGGCTACACCTTC CASRPQGARGYTF
TRBD2 TRBJ2-2 TRBV12-5 medium-sized TGTGCTAGTGGTTTGGTAAGGCTAGCGGGAGGGAACACCGGGGAGCTGTTTTTT CASGLVRLAGGNTGELFF
TRBD1 TRBJ1-2 TRBV12-3/TRBV12-4 NA TGTGCCAGCAGTGGGACAGCCAGGGGCTACACCTTC CASSGTARGYTF
NA TRBJ1-1 TRBV6-2/TRBV6-3 NA TGTGCCAGCAGTTACGGCGGAGCATCACCCTCTTTCTTT CASSYGGASPSFF
NA TRBJ2-3 TRBV4-1 many TGCGCCAGCAGCCGGGGTTACAGCCAAGGTCTCACAGATACGCAGTATTTT CASSRGYSQGLTDTQYF
NA TRBJ2-1 TRBV2 medium-sized TGTGCCAGCAGTGCGGGTTCCTACAATGAGCAGTTCTTC CASSAGSYNEQFF
NA TRBJ1-5 TRBV2 NA TGTGCCAGCAAAACGGATAGCAATCAGCCCCAGCATTTT CASKTDSNQPQHF
TRBD1 TRBJ1-4 TRBV6-5 many TGTGCCAGCAGTTACAGGGGGCCTGATGAAAAACTGTTTTTT CASSYRGPDEKLFF
NA TRBJ2-1 TRBV6-4 NA TGTGCCAGCAGCGTTTCGCCTTCGTCTTACAATGAGCAGTTCTTC CASSVSPSSYNEQFF
NA TRBJ2-1 TRBV6-1 many TGTGCCAGCAGCAATACAGTGGGGGATCACAATGAGCAGTTCTTC CASSNTVGDHNEQFF
NA TRBJ2-5 TRBV7-9 many TGTGCCAGCAGCTTAGGGGGGGTAGAGACCCAGTACTTC CASSLGGVETQYF
TRBD2 TRBJ2-7 TRBV6-1 many TGTGCCACCAAAAGGGTAGCGGGAGGCTACGAGCAGTACTTC CATKRVAGGYEQYF
TRBD1 TRBJ1-6 TRBV5-4 many TGTGCCAGCAGCTTGGGATCTGGAACAGGGGGCTTGTCACCCCTCCACTTT CASSLGSGTGGLSPLHF
TRBD1 TRBJ2-5 TRBV5-1 NA TGCGCCAGCAGCTCAAGACAGGGGGAACAAGAGACCCAGTACTTC CASSSRQGEQETQYF
NA TRBJ2-7 TRBV28 many TGTGCCAGCAGTTTAGTCGTTGGGGGGACCTACGAGCAGTACTTC CASSLVVGGTYEQYF
NA TRBJ2-5 TRBV20-1 many TGCAGTGCTAGTGCACCGGGGGTCCAAGAGACCCAGTACTTC CSASAPGVQETQYF
NA TRBJ1-5 TRBV2 many TGTGCCAGCAGAAACCAGGGGAATCAGCCCCAGCATTTT CASRNQGNQPQHF
TRBD2 TRBJ2-1 TRBV7-9 many TGTGCCAGCAGCTTAACTGGGCTAGCGGGGGGTGGACAGTTCTTC CASSLTGLAGGGQFF
TRBD1 TRBJ1-1 TRBV5-1 NA TGCGCCAGCAGCCCGGGACAGGAGGTGGCTGAAGCTTTCTTT CASSPGQEVAEAFF
TRBD2 TRBJ2-1 TRBV19 many TGTGCCAGTAGTATAGCATGGAGCGGGAGGCAACTAAACAATGAGCAGTTCTTC CASSIAWSGRQLNNEQFF
NA TRBJ2-7 TRBV20-1 many TGCAGTGCTAGAGATCTACTGGACTACGAGCAGTACTTC CSARDLLDYEQYF
NA TRBJ1-1 TRBV14 NA TGTGCCAGCAGCCAAGTGGGATTGGGGACTGAAGCTTTCTTT CASSQVGLGTEAFF
NA TRBJ2-2 TRBV5-6 NA TGTGCCAGCAGCTTGGACGGCGGGTACACCGGGGAGCTGTTTTTT CASSLDGGYTGELFF
TRBD1 TRBJ1-3 TRBV6-1 many TGTGCCAGCAGCGTGGGGACAGGGGGATTCGGGAACACCATATATTTT CASSVGTGGFGNTIYF
TRBD1 TRBJ2-7 TRBV7-6 many TGTGCCAGCAGCTTAACATCCGACAGGGCCGAGCAGTACTTC CASSLTSDRAEQYF
NA TRBJ2-7 TRBV5-1 NA TGCGCCAGCAGCCCCCCCCTGTCCCCTGGACAAAACTATGAGCAGTACTTC CASSPPLSPGQNYEQYF
NA TRBJ2-3 TRBV28 NA TGTGCCAGCAGTTTCTTTTCCGGCACAGATACGCAGTATTTT CASSFFSGTDTQYF
NA TRBJ2-1 TRBV7-8 many TGTGCCAGCAGCTTAGGGACTTACAATGAGCAGTTCTTC CASSLGTYNEQFF
TRBD1 TRBJ2-7 TRBV30 many TGTGCCTGGAGCGACCTTGCGACAGGGGGAAGGTACTTC CAWSDLATGGRYF
NA TRBJ1-3 TRBV20-1 many TGCAGTGCTAGGGGGGGATTGGAAAACACCATATATTTT CSARGGLENTIYF
NA TRBJ1-6 TRBV25-1 many TGTGCCAGCAGTGATGACAGGAGAAATTCACCCCTCCACTTT CASSDDRRNSPLHF
TRBD1 TRBJ1-5 TRBV11-2 many TGTGCCAGCAGCTTGGACAGGGCGGATCAGCCCCAGCATTTT CASSLDRADQPQHF
NA TRBJ1-4 TRBV5-1 many TGCGCCAGCAGCCTACAGGGTGGTAGGGGGGAAAAACTGTTTTTT CASSLQGGRGEKLFF
NA TRBJ2-7 TRBV2 few TGTGCCAGCAGGGAATCTCCGTATAGCTCCTACGAGCAGTACTTC CASRESPYSSYEQYF
NA TRBJ1-2 TRBV2 NA TGTGCCAGCAGTGAAGAGAACTCAAACTATGGCTACACCTTC CASSEENSNYGYTF